This TCR beta chain was recovered during a study of monozygotic twins with inflammatory bowel disease. Study outcomes and limitations: Background noise in patient repertoires may stem from differing immunosuppressive treatments. Versus healthy twins, IBD patients showed fewer clonotypes shared with others, especially with disease activity. Twin pairs that were concordant did not differ from discordant pairs in repertoire similarity, possibly from limited power.

CDR1 is SNHLY and CDR2 is FYNNEI in the germline V gene. The length of the CDR3 is 13 residues. For every TCR library, about 3,500 ng of total RNA was used. TCRdb processed the 5' RACE reads again and assigns one entry to each CDR3 protein, with no DNA. The sample features about 420,000 distinct CDR3 sequences, with approximately 2.3% in its top ten. Comment on this clonotype: Its antigen is not known.

The chain carries TRBV2 and TRBJ1-1. The sequence was collected from a human donor with ulcerative colitis or Crohn's disease, or a healthy co-twin of an affected twin (not recorded which). Sequenced: blood. The CDR3 sequence: CASRSHGGTEAFF.